Listed below are T cell receptor beta chains from one sample, sequenced in a study of blood T cell repertoires in COVID-19. The method was immunoSEQ multiplex PCR; TCRdb's version includes in-frame clones alone and lacks a portion of them. The sample records under 250,000 clones, approximately 84% being singletons. The sequencing input was peripheral blood. Receptors originate from a man aged 50-60 years with COVID-19, enrolled during active disease. Each CDR3 is given with its conserved first and last residue. D genes are given only for firm matches. Expanded clones get a size class; other rows say once, few or many, or leave the size out.

clone_size j_call v_call d_call cdr3_aa cdr3_nt
NA TRBJ2-7 TRBV6-5 NA CASSYFQSPSYEQYF TGTGCCAGCAGTTACTTCCAGTCTCCTTCCTACGAGCAGTACTTC
NA TRBJ1-1 TRBV27 NA CASSLLGSDTEAFF TGTGCCAGCAGTTTATTAGGTAGCGACACTGAAGCTTTCTTT
once TRBJ1-2 TRBV19 TRBD1 CASSPQGAGYTF TGTGCCAGTAGTCCGCAGGGGGCGGGCTACACCTTC
NA TRBJ2-1 TRBV24-1 NA CATSDNSGRGYNEQFF TGTGCCACCAGTGATAATAGCGGACGCGGCTACAATGAGCAGTTCTTC
once TRBJ1-6 TRBV14 NA CASSQVTGSGNSPLHF TGTGCCAGCAGCCAAGTTACAGGGAGCGGAAATTCACCCCTCCACTTT
NA TRBJ2-3 TRBV2 NA CASSVIQSDTQYF TGTGCCAGCAGTGTAATACAGTCAGATACGCAGTATTTT
NA TRBJ2-1 TRBV5-4 NA CASSFERDLYNEQFF TGTGCCAGCAGCTTTGAACGGGACTTATACAATGAGCAGTTCTTC
NA TRBJ1-3 TRBV6-5 NA CASSRGQSSGNTIYF TGTGCCAGCAGCCGAGGGCAGAGCTCTGGAAACACCATATATTTT
once TRBJ2-3 TRBV28 TRBD2 CASSSPMGLAGATDTQYF TGTGCCAGCAGTTCTCCCATGGGACTAGCGGGGGCCACAGATACGCAGTATTTT
NA TRBJ2-3 TRBV7-9 NA CASSLELGSLNTQYF TGTGCCAGCAGCTTAGAACTCGGGAGCTTGAATACGCAGTATTTT
NA TRBJ2-1 TRBV2 NA CASSLGLIYNEQFF TGTGCCAGCAGTTTAGGACTAATATACAATGAGCAGTTCTTC
NA TRBJ2-7 TRBV11-3 NA CASSFGGEQYF TGTGCCAGCAGCTTCGGTGGCGAGCAGTACTTC
NA TRBJ1-5 TRBV28 TRBD1 CASSSGQGLNSNF TGTGCCAGCAGTTCCGGACAGGGTTTAAATTCGAATTTT
NA TRBJ2-4 TRBV5-4 NA CASSQGGGAAKNIQYF TGTGCCAGCAGCCAAGGCGGGGGCGCGGCCAAAAACATTCAGTACTTC
once TRBJ2-2 TRBV5-1 NA CASSLVEFGELFF TGCGCCAGCAGCTTAGTAGAGTTCGGGGAGCTGTTTTTT
NA TRBJ2-3 TRBV6-5 TRBD2 CASKLAADTDTQYF TGTGCCAGCAAGCTAGCGGCGGACACAGATACGCAGTATTTT
once TRBJ1-1 TRBV5-4 NA CASSLAGGGEAFF TGTGCCAGCAGCTTGGCGGGGGGAGGTGAAGCTTTCTTT
NA TRBJ2-7 TRBV15 TRBD1 CATSREGTGVSEQYF TGTGCCACCAGCAGAGAAGGGACAGGGGTCTCCGAGCAGTACTTC
NA TRBJ1-2 TRBV30 TRBD1 CAWSRTGRGYGYTF TGTGCCTGGAGTAGGACAGGACGGGGCTATGGCTACACCTTC
NA TRBJ2-1 TRBV5-1 NA CASSLDAGTDEQFF TGCGCCAGCAGCTTGGACGCGGGGACGGATGAGCAGTTCTTC
NA TRBJ2-2 TRBV5-5 TRBD2 CASSLVLAGVGTGELFF TGTGCCAGCAGCTTGGTTCTAGCGGGAGTAGGAACCGGGGAGCTGTTTTTT
NA TRBJ1-3 TRBV11-2 NA CASSKRGPSGNTIYF TGTGCCAGCAGCAAAAGGGGCCCCTCTGGAAACACCATATATTTT
NA TRBJ2-5 TRBV18 TRBD2 CASSGSGSQETQYF TGTGCCAGCTCAGGGAGCGGGAGCCAAGAGACCCAGTACTTC
NA TRBJ1-1 TRBV6-1 NA CASSEYKNTEAFF TGTGCCAGCAGTGAATACAAGAACACTGAAGCTTTCTTT
NA TRBJ1-2 TRBV4-3 NA CASSQAFGSNYGYTF TGCGCCAGCAGCCAAGCTTTCGGGAGTAACTATGGCTACACCTTC
NA TRBJ1-5 TRBV7-2 NA CASSLEYRSGQPQHF TGTGCCAGCAGCTTAGAGTACAGGTCGGGTCAGCCCCAGCATTTT
NA TRBJ1-6 TRBV5-6 NA CASSLGGLSSYNSPLHF TGTGCCAGCAGCTTGGGGGGACTAAGCTCCTATAATTCACCCCTCCACTTT